These T cell receptor beta chains were read from a single sample in a study of T cell repertoires in cytomegalovirus infection. TCRdb passed the reads through MiXCR, listing each CDR3 protein once. The data show under 300,000 distinct CDR3 sequences, over 15% seen once. The sequencing sample was made of CD8+ T cells from PBMCs. These receptors originate from a human donor in good health (CMV status not recorded). Some clones in this sample may be carry-over from other donors' samples. Each CDR3 is given with its conserved first and last residue. Fields, in order: CDR3 length, V gene, clone size, J gene, D gene, CDR3 DNA, CDR3 protein. The D gene is left open where the match is weak. The size field is filled for only some rows; it gives once, few, many or a size class.

12,TRBV7-2,-,TRBJ1-6,-,TGTGCCAGCAGCTTAGGGGTTTCACCCCTCCACTTT,CASSLGVSPLHF
16,TRBV29-1,-,TRBJ2-1,TRBD2,TGCAGCGTTGAAGAAACTAGCGGGGGACTCTACAATGAGCAGTTCTTC,CSVEETSGGLYNEQFF
14,TRBV19,-,TRBJ2-1,-,TGTGCCAGTAGTATGGAGGGACCTCACAATGAGCAGTTCTTC,CASSMEGPHNEQFF
14,TRBV7-9,once,TRBJ2-3,-,TGTGCCAGCAGCTTAGGGACTCCCACAGATACGCAGTATTTT,CASSLGTPTDTQYF
12,TRBV28,-,TRBJ2-3,-,TGTGCCAGCAGTTTAAGCATAGATACGCAGTATTTT,CASSLSIDTQYF
15,TRBV4-1,many,TRBJ2-6,-,TGCGCCAGCAGCCAGGGGCGCTCTGGGGCCAACGTCCTGACTTTC,CASSQGRSGANVLTF
15,TRBV7-7,few,TRBJ2-5,-,TGTGCTAGCAGCCTCCGGACGCAGGGAATGGAGACCCAGTACTTC,CASSLRTQGMETQYF
15,TRBV3-1,-,TRBJ2-2,TRBD2,TGTGCCAGCAGCCAAACAAGCGGGGACACCGGGGAGCTGTTTTTT,CASSQTSGDTGELFF
14,TRBV4-3,-,TRBJ1-5,-,TGCGCCAGCTCAGAGAGGGCTAGCAATCAGCCCCAGCATTTT,CASSERASNQPQHF
14,TRBV5-5,many,TRBJ1-1,-,TGTGCCAGCAGCTCCTCTGCGGTGAACACTGAAGCTTTCTTT,CASSSSAVNTEAFF
13,TRBV6-6,many,TRBJ1-2,-,TGTGCCAGCAGTTACGACAGCGCCTATGGCTACACCTTC,CASSYDSAYGYTF
15,TRBV14,many,TRBJ2-7,TRBD1,TGTGCCAGCAGCCGTCGGGACAGAGCTTTCTACGAGCAGTACTTC,CASSRRDRAFYEQYF
14,TRBV29-1,few,TRBJ1-2,-,TGCAGCGTCGCTTTAGGGGAGGGCAACTATGGCTACACCTTC,CSVALGEGNYGYTF
15,TRBV4-1,few,TRBJ2-7,-,TGCGCCAGCAGCGCGACAGTCCCTTTGGTTGAGGAGCAGTACTTC,CASSATVPLVEEQYF
16,TRBV7-9,many,TRBJ2-2,-,TGTGCCAGCAGCTTAGATAGGGGGGCCTCTCCAGAGGAGCTGTTTTTT,CASSLDRGASPEELFF
19,TRBV4-3,few,TRBJ1-6,TRBD1,TGCGCCAGCAGCCAAGATTTGTCGATCGGGACAGGTCAAAATTCACCCCTCCACTTT,CASSQDLSIGTGQNSPLHF
11,TRBV14,few,TRBJ2-1,-,TGTGCCAGCAGTAGGTGGAATGAGCAGTTCTTC,CASSRWNEQFF
14,TRBV5-4,few,TRBJ2-1,TRBD2,TGTGCCAGCAGGATGGGAGGGCCCTACAATGAGCAGTTCTTC,CASRMGGPYNEQFF
17,TRBV7-2,many,TRBJ2-7,TRBD1,TGTGCCAGCAGCTTAGCATGGTATCGGACAGGGGGGTACGAGCAGTACTTC,CASSLAWYRTGGYEQYF
16,TRBV20-1,-,TRBJ2-3,TRBD2,TGCAGTGCTACGAACCCGGGCCTAGCGGGAGCAGATACGCAGTATTTT,CSATNPGLAGADTQYF
14,TRBV7-2,many,TRBJ1-6,TRBD1,TGTGCCAGCAGAGACAGGGTTTGGAATTCACCCCTCCACTTT,CASRDRVWNSPLHF
13,TRBV12-3/TRBV12-4,many,TRBJ2-6,-,TGTGCCAGCAGCGAGACCGGGGCCAACGTCCTGACTTTC,CASSETGANVLTF
15,TRBV6-6,few,TRBJ1-2,TRBD1,TGTGCCAGCAGTGGGGACAGATTAGCTAACTATGGCTACACCTTC,CASSGDRLANYGYTF
16,TRBV6-6,-,TRBJ1-1,-,TGTGCCAGCAGTTACTCGAGAGACAGGTCGAACACTGAAGCTTTCTTT,CASSYSRDRSNTEAFF
17,TRBV12-3/TRBV12-4,few,TRBJ2-5,-,TGTGCCAGCACCCTGAGGGGCAGAGCCGCTCTCCAAGAGACCCAGTACTTC,CASTLRGRAALQETQYF
12,TRBV7-9,many,TRBJ1-1,-,TGTGCCAGCGGGCAGGGCGACACTGAAGCTTTCTTT,CASGQGDTEAFF
16,TRBV29-1,-,TRBJ2-5,TRBD2,TGCAGCGTTGAAGTAGCGGGGGGTTTTGGAGAAGAGACCCAGTACTTC,CSVEVAGGFGEETQYF
13,TRBV28,-,TRBJ1-4,-,TGTGCCACCCTACAACCAGGCGCCGAAAAACTGTTTTTT,CATLQPGAEKLFF
13,TRBV4-1,-,TRBJ2-3,TRBD1,TGCGCCAGCAGCTGGGGACAGGCAGATACGCAGTATTTT,CASSWGQADTQYF
11,TRBV7-9,-,TRBJ2-5,-,TGTGCCAGCAGCGAGACAGAGACCCAGTACTTC,CASSETETQYF
14,TRBV5-6,-,TRBJ1-4,-,TGTGCCAGCAGCTTGGGGACTTCTCATGAAAAACTGTTTTTT,CASSLGTSHEKLFF
12,TRBV7-8,many,TRBJ2-7,TRBD2,TGTGCCAGCAGCTCGGGAGGGCCCGAGCAGTACTTC,CASSSGGPEQYF
14,TRBV7-9,-,TRBJ2-7,-,TGTGCCAGCACCGCCCCGGACGACTCCTACGAGCAGTACTTC,CASTAPDDSYEQYF
12,TRBV20-1,few,TRBJ2-7,-,TGCAGTGCTCGGGACTCGGGCTACGAGCAGTACTTC,CSARDSGYEQYF
13,TRBV28,many,TRBJ2-7,-,TGTGCCAGCAGATTACAGAGCTCCTACGAGCAGTACTTC,CASRLQSSYEQYF
16,TRBV7-8,many,TRBJ2-1,-,TGTGCCAGCAGCTTAGGTCGCTTGGGGGCCGACAATGAGCAGTTCTTC,CASSLGRLGADNEQFF
13,TRBV7-8,many,TRBJ1-5,-,TGTGCCAGCAGCCCGGTGGGTCATCAGCCCCAGCATTTT,CASSPVGHQPQHF
14,TRBV3-1,few,TRBJ2-1,-,TGTGCCAGCAGCCAAAGAGGCTCCTACAATGAGCAGTTCTTC,CASSQRGSYNEQFF
19,TRBV12-3/TRBV12-4,many,TRBJ1-5,-,TGTGCCAGCAGTTTTGGGTGGGGGGAATTAGACTATAGCAATCAGCCCCAGCATTTT,CASSFGWGELDYSNQPQHF
14,TRBV7-9,few,TRBJ2-2,TRBD1,TGTGCCAGCAGCTCGGACAGGGACACCGGGGAGCTGTTTTTT,CASSSDRDTGELFF
14,TRBV27,few,TRBJ1-3,-,TGTGCCAGCAGTGTTCTTCCCCCTGGAAACACCATATATTTT,CASSVLPPGNTIYF
15,TRBV12-3/TRBV12-4,many,TRBJ1-5,TRBD1,TGTGCCAGCAAACAGGGGATGAAGAGCAATCAGCCCCAGCATTTT,CASKQGMKSNQPQHF
17,TRBV4-1,-,TRBJ2-6,-,TGTGCCAGCAGCCAGGCCGTGGCGGGAACTGGGGCCAACGTCCTGACTTTC,CASSQAVAGTGANVLTF
17,TRBV27,-,TRBJ2-3,TRBD2,TGTGCCAGCAGTGCCCGTAGCGGGGGGGTAAGCACAGATACGCAGTATTTT,CASSARSGGVSTDTQYF
16,TRBV7-9,many,TRBJ1-6,TRBD1,TGTGCCAGCAGCTCAAGACAGGGGGCTCGTAATTCACCCCTCCACTTT,CASSSRQGARNSPLHF
14,TRBV6-6,many,TRBJ1-5,-,TGTGCCACCTCCGAGATCACACAGGATCAGCCCCAGCATTTT,CATSEITQDQPQHF
23,TRBV12-3/TRBV12-4,few,TRBJ2-6,TRBD2,TGTGCCAGCAGTCCACGATACCCTATACGAGCGGGGGAGTACCTCTCTGGGGCCAACGTCCTGACTTTC,CASSPRYPIRAGEYLSGANVLTF
17,TRBV2,few,TRBJ2-3,-,TGTGCCAGCAGTGAATGGGTGTCGGCGGGGCCCACAGATACGCAGTATTTT,CASSEWVSAGPTDTQYF
17,TRBV7-4,-,TRBJ2-3,-,TGTGCCAGCAGCAGAGAGCCCTTCAGGGTTACGGCAGATACGCAGTATTTT,CASSREPFRVTADTQYF
16,TRBV5-4,-,TRBJ2-7,-,TGTGCCAGCAGCGGCTTAGGGGGGGGGCCTCCAAACGAGCAGTACTTC,CASSGLGGGPPNEQYF